These 9 T cell receptor beta chains came from one sample sequenced in a study of T cells in lung cancer brain metastases (dated by TCRdb to between 2017 and 2018). Library method: the immunoSEQ multiplex PCR assay. TCRdb took this table from immuneACCESS and kept in-frame rearrangements with V and J called. Such tables lack part of the clones; where checked against another copy, unresolved V genes explain under half of the gap, and the rest is unexplained. For this sample there are 4,500 to 5,500 clones; about 88% appear just once. Of the sample, approximately 5.4% is held by the ten largest clones. Sequenced input: tumor tissue from the primary lung tumor. The cell subset or site label, read with the paper, signifies: primary lung cancer lesion. Every receptor here comes from a woman in her forties or fifties with non-small cell lung cancer.

This clone was observed a single time. The chain employs TRBV19 and TRBJ2-7; possible D gene TRBD1, 6 bases. Trimming took 4 bases from V and 3 from J, leaving 7 bases between them. This CDR3 comprises 12 residues. Germline V lookup: CDR1 LNHDA, CDR2 SQIVND (reference sequence). CDR3 sequence: CASSRDNYEQYF. The CDR3 nucleotides are TGTGCCAGTAGTAGGGACAACTACGAGCAGTACTTC.

This sequence joins TRBV27 and TRBJ2-7, with TRBD2 matching over 14 bases. Trimming removed 7 bases from V and 1 base from J; junction bases left unmatched: 12. This CDR3 contains 18 residues. Germline V lookup: CDR1 MNHEY, CDR2 SMNVEV (reference sequence). This CDR3 reads CASTCFGLAGGPSYEQYF. In DNA, the CDR3 is TGTGCCAGCACATGCTTCGGACTAGCGGGAGGACCATCCTACGAGCAGTACTTC.

CDR3 region: CASSQVSMGGGEAFF. The DNA of the CDR3 is TGTGCCAGCAGCCAAGTCAGCATGGGGGGTGGTGAAGCTTTCTTT. The chain is built from TRBV4-2 and TRBJ1-1, with D possibly matching TRBD1 (5 bases). Germline V gene lookup returns CDR1 LGHNA and CDR2 YNFKEQ. The CDR3 has 15 residues. V was cut by 1 base and J by 7 bases, with 16 bases left in between.

The J gene is TRBJ2-5, the V gene TRBV30; D remains ambiguous. Looked up from germline, CDR1 is GTSNPN and CDR2 is SVGIG (reference sequence). Trimming pared 7 bases from V and 4 bases from J, leaving 10 bases between. CDR3 size: 11 residues. DNA for the CDR3: TGTGCCTCCAACCTAGGAGAGACCCAGTACTTC. It is translated as CASNLGETQYF.

Here the CDR3 reads CASRGGLAGEEQYF. DNA of the CDR3: TGTGCCAGCAGGGGGGGACTAGCGGGAGAGGAGCAGTACTTC. This chain links TRBV4-2 with TRBJ2-7; 14 nucleotides align to TRBD2. Trimming took 6 bases from V and 7 from J; bases not matched to a gene: 5. Germline lookup yields CDR1 LGHNA and CDR2 YNFKEQ. The CDR3 runs to 14 residues.

The chain recombines TRBV28 with TRBJ1-1, with a weak D call TRBD1 (5 bases). Trimming left V 6 bases short and J 6 bases short, with 23 bases between. Germline V gives CDR1 MDHEN, CDR2 SYDVKM. This CDR3 has 16 residues. The CDR3 reads CASRSAGHGRNAEAFF. In DNA form, the CDR3 reads TGTGCCAGCAGGTCCGCGGGGCATGGTAGAAACGCTGAAGCTTTCTTT.

The genes are TRBV7-2 and TRBJ1-1; no reliable D call. The CDR3 totals 12 residues. Germline loops: CDR1 SGHTA, CDR2 FQGNSA. V gave up 3 bases and J gave up 8 bases, with 10 bases separating them. For the CDR3, the DNA is TGTGCCAGCAGCTTCACGCCTGTAGAAGCTTTCTTT. Its translation: CASSFTPVEAFF.

This clone was detected only once. The J gene is TRBJ1-5, the V gene TRBV30; tentatively, D is TRBD1 (5 bases). Trimming took 0 bases from V and 5 from J, leaving 8 bases between them. This CDR3 has 13 residues. CDR1 is GTSNPN and CDR2 is SVGIG in the germline V gene (reference sequence). The CDR3, as DNA: TGTGCCTGGAGTGTACGGGGGGATCAGCCCCAGCATTTT. This encodes CAWSVRGDQPQHF.

The V gene is TRBV4-2, the J gene TRBJ1-3, with D perhaps TRBD1 (5 bases). The V end was cut by 1 base, the J end by 8 bases, with 9 bases between. This CDR3 contains 13 residues. Germline CDR1 is LGHNA and CDR2 is YNFKEQ. CDR3 loop: CASSQGQGDTIYF. In DNA form, the CDR3 reads TGTGCCAGCAGCCAAGGGCAGGGTGACACCATATATTTT.